This record looks at one T cell receptor (beta chain) sequence and its context. Reverse transcription used roughly 0.5 to 1 ug RNA and random hexamers. The immunoSEQ assay covered 54 Vbeta and 13 Jbeta segments for CDR3. Each CDR3 protein gets one entry after TCRdb re-called the immunoSEQ multiplex PCR reads with MiXCR. Counted here are about 180,000 distinct CDR3 sequences, almost 96% occurring once; the ten biggest clones make up around 0.09%. These data are taken from a study of CD8 T cells in Susac syndrome. This CDR3 is built from 12 residues. Trimming took 6 bases from V and 0 from J, leaving 5 bases between them. The V gene's germline CDR1 is MDHEN and CDR2 SYDVKM. CD8+ and CD4+ T cells taken from blood had their TCR beta sequenced. The multiple sclerosis controls consisted of treatment-naive patients with relapsing-remitting disease, either stable or active. Bulk CD8+ and CD4+ cells came from magnetic negative isolation; CD8+ TEMRA by FACS.

This chain uses TRBV28 with TRBJ2-5; D is undetermined. The material sequenced was CD4+ T cells from PBMCs. This receptor was taken from a human donor with multiple sclerosis. CDR3 in amino acids: CASRTYQETQYF. CDR3 in DNA: TGTGCCAGCAGGACGTACCAAGAGACCCAGTACTTC.